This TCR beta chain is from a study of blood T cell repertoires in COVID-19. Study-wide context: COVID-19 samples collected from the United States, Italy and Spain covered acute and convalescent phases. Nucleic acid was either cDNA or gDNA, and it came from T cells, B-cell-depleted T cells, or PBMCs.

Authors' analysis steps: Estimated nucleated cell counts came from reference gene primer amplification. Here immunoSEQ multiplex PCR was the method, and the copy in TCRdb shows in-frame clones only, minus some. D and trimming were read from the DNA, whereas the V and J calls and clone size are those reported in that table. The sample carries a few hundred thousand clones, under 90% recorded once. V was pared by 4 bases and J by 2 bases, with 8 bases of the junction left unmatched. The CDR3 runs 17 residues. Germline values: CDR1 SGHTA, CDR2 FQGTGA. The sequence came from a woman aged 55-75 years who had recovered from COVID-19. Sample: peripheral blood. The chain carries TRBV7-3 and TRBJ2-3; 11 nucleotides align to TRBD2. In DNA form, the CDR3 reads TGTGCCAGCAGCTCCCATTCTAGCGGGGGGTTCACAGATACGCAGTATTTT. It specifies CASSSHSSGGFTDTQYF.